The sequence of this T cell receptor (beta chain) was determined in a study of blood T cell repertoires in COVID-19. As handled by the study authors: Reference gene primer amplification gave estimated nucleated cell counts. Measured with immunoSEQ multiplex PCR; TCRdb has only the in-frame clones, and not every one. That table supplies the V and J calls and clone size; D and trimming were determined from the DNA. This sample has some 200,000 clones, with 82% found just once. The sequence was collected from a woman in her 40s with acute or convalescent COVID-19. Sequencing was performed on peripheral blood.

The CDR3 protein is CASSWVAGEYNEQFF. The CDR3 bases are TGTGCCAGCAGTTGGGTAGCGGGGGAATACAATGAGCAGTTCTTC. The chain employs TRBV27 and TRBJ2-1, with 9 nucleotides matching TRBD2. The V gene end was trimmed by 4 bases and the J gene end by 4 bases; junction bases not matched to a gene: 5. Germline V lookup: CDR1 MNHEY, CDR2 SMNVEV (reference sequence). The CDR3 consists of 15 residues.